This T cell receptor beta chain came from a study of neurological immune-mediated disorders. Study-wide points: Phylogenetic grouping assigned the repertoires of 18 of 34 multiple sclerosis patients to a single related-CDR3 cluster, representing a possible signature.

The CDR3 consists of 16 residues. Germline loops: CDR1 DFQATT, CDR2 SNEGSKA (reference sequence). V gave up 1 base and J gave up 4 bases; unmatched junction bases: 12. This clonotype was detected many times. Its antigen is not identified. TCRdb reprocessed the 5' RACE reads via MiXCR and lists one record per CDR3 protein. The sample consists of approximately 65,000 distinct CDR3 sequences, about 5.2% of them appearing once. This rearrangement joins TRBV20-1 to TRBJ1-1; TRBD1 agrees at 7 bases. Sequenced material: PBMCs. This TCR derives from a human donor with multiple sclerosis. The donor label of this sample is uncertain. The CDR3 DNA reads TGCAGTGCTAGAGCAGTCGGTCAGGGGGAATTCACTGAAGCTTTCTTT. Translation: CSARAVGQGEFTEAFF.